The 22 T cell receptor beta chains below were found in one sample sequenced in a study of T cells after yellow fever vaccination. TCRdb redid the calling of the 5' RACE reads with MiXCR, one entry per CDR3 protein. This sample has fewer than 400,000 distinct CDR3 sequences, with roughly a tenth found just once. This specimen was CD4+ T cells sorted from PBMCs, taken 45 days after the yellow fever booster vaccination. These receptors all come from a man between 18 and 35 years old who received the YFV17D yellow fever vaccine.

The chain joins TRBV5-5 to TRBJ1-3, with unresolved D. Looked up from germline, CDR1 is SGHKS and CDR2 is YYEKEE (reference sequence). The CDR3 is 15 residues long. Deletions cut 1 base from V and 0 bases from J, with 8 bases between. The CDR3 spells CASSLPGLSGNTIYF. The CDR3 coding sequence is TGTGCCAGCAGCTTGCCCGGACTCTCTGGAAACACCATATATTTT.

The CDR3 reads CASSSRGLETQYF. CDR3 in DNA: TGCGCCAGCAGCTCAAGGGGGCTGGAGACCCAGTACTTC. The chain couples TRBV5-1 to TRBJ2-5; TRBD1 agrees at 7 bases. Germline V gives CDR1 SGHRS, CDR2 YFSETQ. V shed 3 bases and J 5 bases; nucleotides not matched to a gene: 4. The CDR3 is 13 residues long.

The V gene is TRBV5-1, the J gene TRBJ2-3; a possible D gene is TRBD1 (5 bases). Trimming removed 4 bases at V and 4 bases at J, with 13 bases between. Germline lookup yields CDR1 SGHRS and CDR2 YFSETQ. There are 14 residues in the CDR3. DNA of the CDR3: TGCGCCAGCAGCGTACAGGTGCCCGCAGATACGCAGTATTTT. Its protein product is CASSVQVPADTQYF.

DNA of the CDR3: TGTGCCAGCAGCTTAGATACGGGTGGGGAGCTGTTTTTT. Protein: CASSLDTGGELFF. The gene calls are TRBV7-2 and TRBJ2-2; D gene uncertain. Germline-derived CDR1 and CDR2 are SGHTA and FQGNSA. V lost 1 base to trimming and J lost 8 bases, with 8 bases between them. This CDR3 region has 13 residues.

The table lists this clonotype with a few counts. Here the CDR3 reads CSVVGSHMNTEAFF. Written as DNA, the CDR3 is TGCAGCGTTGTGGGGAGCCACATGAACACTGAAGCTTTCTTT. The V and J genes are TRBV29-1 and TRBJ1-1, with D hard to call. The germline gives CDR1 SQVTM, CDR2 ANQGSEA. The V and J ends lost 4 bases and 0 bases respectively, with 12 bases between them. The length of the CDR3 is 14 residues.

CDR3 bases: TGTGCCAGCAGCTTCTATGAGGGCAATCAGCCCCAGCATTTT. Translated, it gives CASSFYEGNQPQHF. The V gene is TRBV7-2, the J gene TRBJ1-5; D is unclear. Germline loops: CDR1 SGHTA, CDR2 FQGNSA. This CDR3 has 14 amino acids. The V and J ends lost 3 bases and 2 bases respectively, with 8 bases between them.

In its sample, this clonotype was seen many times. The chain combines TRBV20-1 with TRBJ2-3, with 8 bases that match TRBD2. Germline CDR1 and CDR2: DFQATT and SNEGSKA (reference sequence). This CDR3 is 16 amino acids long. Germline trimming cut 1 base from V and 3 bases from J; bases unmatched to any gene: 9. CDR3 DNA sequence: TGCAGTGCTAGAGCCCGGGGGGGAGTTAGGACAGATACGCAGTATTTT. This sequence encodes CSARARGGVRTDTQYF.

Concerning this clonotype itself: At one end the junction does not follow the germline gene, possibly because of a read error. This chain uses TRBV7-2 with TRBJ1-6; D uncertain. Germline V gives CDR1 SGHTA, CDR2 FQGNSA. The CDR3 has 12 residues. CDR3 residues: CPSSLDNSPLHF. The CDR3, as DNA: TGTCCCAGCAGCCTGGATAATTCACCCCTCCACTTT.

CDR3 sequence (DNA): TGTGCCAGCAGCCAAGATCGGGGGCCGGGGAATGAGCAGTTCTTC. Its translation is CASSQDRGPGNEQFF. The chain recombines TRBV4-2 with TRBJ2-1; D tentatively reads TRBD1 or TRBD2 (6 bases each). Trimming left V 0 bases short and J 7 bases short, with 13 bases between. There are 15 residues in the CDR3. Germline CDR1 reads LGHNA; CDR2 reads YNFKEQ.

The chain combines TRBV7-2 with TRBJ1-5; a weak D match, TRBD1 (5 bases). The CDR3 has 16 residues. The V and J ends lost 1 base and 3 bases respectively, with 13 bases between them. Germline CDR1 and CDR2: SGHTA and FQGNSA. As DNA, the CDR3 is TGTGCCAGCAGCTTAGAGGAGGGGCGCCTCAATCAGCCCCAGCATTTT. It encodes CASSLEEGRLNQPQHF.

The CDR3 DNA reads TGTGCCAGCAGCTCTCCCGGGACAGGGCTTAATTCACCCCTCCACTTT. Translating gives CASSSPGTGLNSPLHF. V gene TRBV7-2 combines with J gene TRBJ1-6; TRBD1 aligns across 9 bases. The V segment lost 4 bases and the J segment 6 bases; nucleotides outside the gene matches: 7. This CDR3 region has 16 residues. CDR1 is SGHTA, CDR2 FQGNSA, per germline.

This clonotype was detected a few times. V gene TRBV5-1 combines with J gene TRBJ1-4, with D unresolved. The CDR3 totals 16 residues. The V gene's germline CDR1 is SGHRS and CDR2 YFSETQ. Trimming cost V 0 bases and J 6 bases, with 15 bases left between them. As DNA, the CDR3 is TGCGCCAGCAGCTTGGGGGAGGCAGGCAGCTATGAAAAACTGTTTTTT. This gives the protein CASSLGEAGSYEKLFF.

In its sample, this clonotype was seen a few times. This chain links TRBV5-1 with TRBJ1-1, with a tentative D call TRBD1 (6 bases). Germline V CDR1 and CDR2: SGHRS, YFSETQ. V was cut by 3 bases and J by 7 bases, with 13 bases left in between. CDR3 size: 13 residues. The CDR3 DNA follows: TGCGCCAGCAGCTCAGGACAGTCTGGTGAAGCTTTCTTT. It specifies CASSSGQSGEAFF. Complete variable domain (other parts from reference TRBV5-1 and TRBJ1-1): KAGVTQTPRYLIKTRGQQVTLSCSPISGHRSVSWYQQTPGQGLQFLFEYFSETQRNKGNFPGRFSGRQFSNSRSEMNVSTLELGDSALYLCASSSGQSGEAFFGQGTRLTVV.

A few counts support this clonotype. The chain combines TRBV28 with TRBJ2-3, with 7 bases matching TRBD1. V lost 2 bases, J lost 3 bases, and 2 bases stayed unmatched. From germline, CDR1 is MDHEN and CDR2 SYDVKM. CDR3 length: 14 residues. The chain's CDR3 is CASSLGGQTDTQYF. The CDR3 region has the DNA TGTGCCAGCAGTTTAGGGGGACAGACAGATACGCAGTATTTT.

The rearrangement links TRBV3-1 to TRBJ2-3; possible D gene TRBD1, 6 bases. Germline CDR1 reads LGHDT; CDR2 reads YNNKEL (reference sequence). The CDR3 runs to 12 residues. The V end lost 4 bases, the J end lost 10 bases, and 12 bases lay between the germline ends. CDR3 amino acids: CASSPLGGSQYF. Here the CDR3 DNA reads TGTGCCAGCAGCCCTCTAGGGGGTTCGCAGTATTTT.

As regards this clonotype: A much larger clone lies a single base off, so this may be a read error. The chain combines TRBV12-3 or TRBV12-4 with TRBJ2-1; tentative D call: TRBD1 (6 bases). V was pared by 6 bases and J by 7 bases, with 10 bases between. The CDR3 has 12 residues. The CDR3 DNA reads TGTGCCAGCAGCTTTAGGGGGAATGAGCAGTTCTTC. Translated: CASSFRGNEQFF.

In its sample, this clonotype was seen many times. This chain joins TRBV18 and TRBJ2-2, with D tentatively TRBD1 (6 bases). Trimming shortened V by 3 bases and J by 0 bases, and 8 bases separated the two germline ends. Germline CDR1 reads KGHSH; CDR2 reads LQKENI. The CDR3 length is 15 residues. CDR3 in DNA: TGTGCCAGCTCACCCCGGACAGCGAACACCGGGGAGCTGTTTTTT. Protein sequence: CASSPRTANTGELFF.

The chain combines TRBV6-5 with TRBJ1-2, with 7 nucleotides matching TRBD1. Germline-derived CDR1 and CDR2 are MNHEY and SVGAGI. The V gene end was trimmed by 6 bases and the J gene end by 2 bases; junction bases not matched to a gene: 15. The CDR3 is 17 amino acids. CDR3 DNA: TGTGCCAGCAGACGACGGGGGGCCAGGGGGAGCAACTATGGCTACACCTTC. Its protein is CASRRRGARGSNYGYTF.

V and J are TRBV12-3 or TRBV12-4 and TRBJ1-5, with TRBD1 identical over 7 bases. The CDR3 sequence is 15 residues long. V lost 1 base to trimming and J lost 6 bases; unmatched junction nucleotides: 6. The CDR3 sequence is CASSLDRGFGQPQHF. As DNA, the CDR3 is TGTGCCAGCAGTTTAGACAGGGGATTCGGTCAGCCCCAGCATTTT.

In its sample, this clonotype was seen a few times. The rearrangement uses TRBV7-8 and TRBJ1-1; D is unclear. V was cut by 5 bases and J by 6 bases, with 19 bases left in between. The CDR3 sequence is 15 residues long. CDR1 is SGHVS and CDR2 is FQNEAQ in the germline V gene. The CDR3 bases are TGTGCCAGCAGCCCAAGCGAGGCTCGGTTAGCTGAAGCTTTCTTT. Protein: CASSPSEARLAEAFF.

The table lists this clonotype with a few counts. The chain joins TRBV6-2 or TRBV6-3 to TRBJ1-6; D unclear. Germline V gene sequence: CDR1 MNHEY, CDR2 SVGEGT. CDR3 length: 16 residues. V was shortened by 2 bases and J by 5 bases, with 13 bases between the two germline ends. The CDR3: CASSYVGELNNSPLHF. For the CDR3, the DNA is TGTGCCAGCAGTTACGTGGGAGAACTGAATAATTCACCCCTCCACTTT.

The chain recombines TRBV7-9 with TRBJ2-3; tentatively, D is TRBD1 or TRBD2 (5 bases each). Germline CDR1 and CDR2: SEHNR and FQNEAQ (reference sequence). This CDR3 is built from 16 residues. V was pared by 1 base and J by 2 bases, with 13 bases between. The CDR3 here is CASSLDPGRYTDTQYF. The CDR3 DNA reads TGTGCCAGCAGCTTAGACCCGGGGCGTTACACAGATACGCAGTATTTT.